The rows below give T cell receptor beta chains drawn from one sample of a study of blood T cells in healthy people across ages. TCRdb processed the 5' RACE reads anew with MiXCR; each CDR3 protein has one entry. The table records about a million distinct CDR3 sequences, 35% to 40% of them present only once. Sequenced sample: blood. The receptors come from a man aged 18-30 years in good health. The CDR3 runs from the conserved cysteine through the conserved F or W. The D gene is left open where the match is weak. Part of the rows lack a size; the others show once, few, many or a class for expanded clones.

v_gene	d_gene	abundance	j_gene	CDR3nt	CDR3aa
TRBV11-2	.	.	TRBJ1-1	TGTGCCAGCAGCACTTTGGGGGGGCCCGACACTGAAGCTTTCTTT	CASSTLGGPDTEAFF
TRBV7-9	TRBD1	.	TRBJ1-4	TGTGCCAGCAGAGGCATCACCGGGACAGATGCAACTAATGAAAAACTGTTTTTT	CASRGITGTDATNEKLFF
TRBV5-1	.	.	TRBJ1-5	TGCGTCAGCAGCTTGGGACCCGGCAATCAGCCCCAGCATTTT	CVSSLGPGNQPQHF
TRBV27	.	.	TRBJ1-2	TGTGCCAGCAGTTCCCGGGGGAGGGACTATGGCTACACCTTC	CASSSRGRDYGYTF
TRBV12-3/TRBV12-4	.	many	TRBJ2-3	TGTGCCAGCAGTTTACTGAGGGGGGGAGATACGCAGTATTTT	CASSLLRGGDTQYF
TRBV6-4	.	.	TRBJ2-7	TGTGCCAGCAGTCCGCAAATCTCGAGCTCCTACAATGAGCAGTACTTC	CASSPQISSSYNEQYF
TRBV28	.	few	TRBJ1-2	TGTGCCAGCAGTTCAGCAGGGGCGCCCGATGGCTACACCTTC	CASSSAGAPDGYTF
TRBV20-1	TRBD1	few	TRBJ1-2	TGCAGTGCCCTAGAGACAGGGAACTATGGCTACACCTTC	CSALETGNYGYTF
TRBV7-9	.	.	TRBJ1-1	TGTGCCAGCAGCTTGGGGTTCGACAGGAACACTGAAGCTTTCTTT	CASSLGFDRNTEAFF
TRBV15	TRBD2	.	TRBJ2-1	TGTGCCATCGACAGCGGGGGGGCTAACAATGAGCAGTTCTTC	CAIDSGGANNEQFF
TRBV27	TRBD1	.	TRBJ1-6	TGTGCCAGCAGTTTATCCCCCAGGGGGTATAATTCACCCCTCCACTTT	CASSLSPRGYNSPLHF
TRBV4-2	TRBD2	.	TRBJ2-3	TGTGCCAGCAGCCAAGATGCTAGCGGGGAGGTAGATACGCAGTATTTT	CASSQDASGEVDTQYF
TRBV4-1	TRBD1	few	TRBJ1-4	TGCGCCAGCAGCCAAGGTTTCCGGACAGGGGATGAAAAACTGTTTTTT	CASSQGFRTGDEKLFF
TRBV28	.	.	TRBJ1-1	TGTGCCAGCAGTTTATACAGGAGTGAAGCTTTCTTT	CASSLYRSEAFF
TRBV20-1	.	few	TRBJ1-4	TGCAGTGTGGTGGGTAGTGGGAATGAAAAACTGTTTTTT	CSVVGSGNEKLFF
TRBV6-6	.	.	TRBJ2-2	TGTGCCAGCAGTTCAGGGAGGAGCGGGGAGCTGTTTTTT	CASSSGRSGELFF
TRBV20-1	.	few	TRBJ2-1	TGCAGTGCTTCTATCAATTCTCGAGGGGATGAGCAGTTCTTC	CSASINSRGDEQFF
TRBV6-6	.	.	TRBJ2-5	TGTGCCAGCAGTTCGGACACAGTGAGCGGGTGGTACTTC	CASSSDTVSGWYF
TRBV6-5	.	few	TRBJ2-7	TGTGCCAGCAGTGCGGGGCTTTTGGGGGAGCAGTACTTC	CASSAGLLGEQYF
TRBV20-1	.	.	TRBJ2-4	TGCAGTGCTAGAGGGAGGGAACGCGGCATTCAGTACTTC	CSARGRERGIQYF
TRBV5-1	.	.	TRBJ2-7	TGCGCCAGCAGCTTTCTGGGGGAGTCCTACAATGAGCAGTACTTC	CASSFLGESYNEQYF
TRBV2	TRBD2	few	TRBJ2-1	TGTGCCAGCAGGAGCGGGGGGGCCAACAATGAGCAGTTCTTC	CASRSGGANNEQFF
TRBV12-3/TRBV12-4	TRBD2	few	TRBJ2-7	TGTGCCAGCAGTTTAGCCCGCGGGGGGGACGAGCAGTACTTC	CASSLARGGDEQYF
TRBV9	.	.	TRBJ2-7	TGTGCCAGCAGCGCGGGTTCAGCGGCTGCTTACAATGAGCAGTACTTC	CASSAGSAAAYNEQYF
TRBV7-2	.	.	TRBJ1-2	TGTGCCAGCAGCTTAAACATTCGGGACCGGAACTATGGCTACACCTTC	CASSLNIRDRNYGYTF
TRBV7-9	.	few	TRBJ2-6	TGTGCCAGCAGCTTAAGTTCCGGGGCAGGGGCCAACGTCCTGACTTTC	CASSLSSGAGANVLTF
TRBV6-5	TRBD1	few	TRBJ2-7	TGTGCCAGCAGTTACCGGGACAGTAACGAGCAGTACTTC	CASSYRDSNEQYF
TRBV7-8	TRBD1	few	TRBJ2-7	TGTGCCAGCAGCTCCATCACGGACAGGGGGCTTGAGCAGTACTTC	CASSSITDRGLEQYF
TRBV3-1	.	.	TRBJ1-2	TGTGCCAGCAGCCAAGCACAGGGTTTTGGCTACACCTTC	CASSQAQGFGYTF
TRBV4-3	.	.	TRBJ1-2	TGCGCCAGCAGCCGCGCAGGGGAAGGGTATGGCTACACCTTC	CASSRAGEGYGYTF
TRBV28	.	few	TRBJ2-3	TGTGCCAGCAGCCGGGGCCAAGACTACTCACAAACAGATACGCAGTATTTT	CASSRGQDYSQTDTQYF
TRBV4-3	.	.	TRBJ1-6	TGCGCCAGCAGCCAAGATGTGGGTGGAAATTCACCCCTCCACTTT	CASSQDVGGNSPLHF
TRBV4-3	.	.	TRBJ2-1	TGCGCCAGCAGCCAAGATGAGGGGGTAGATTCTGAGCAGTTCTTC	CASSQDEGVDSEQFF
TRBV14	.	few	TRBJ1-2	TGTGCCAGCAGCCAATTTTTTGGGCCTAACTATGGCTACACCTTC	CASSQFFGPNYGYTF
TRBV9	.	few	TRBJ2-3	TGTGCCAGCGGGGGGGCTATGAAGGATACGCAGTATTTT	CASGGAMKDTQYF
TRBV29-1	.	few	TRBJ1-1	TGCAGCGCCCGGTCGGTTGGGTACACTGAAGCTTTCTTT	CSARSVGYTEAFF
TRBV11-2	.	few	TRBJ2-1	TGTGCCAGCAGCTTTGACACCCGACTGAACAATGAGCAGTTCTTC	CASSFDTRLNNEQFF
TRBV2	.	.	TRBJ1-2	TGTGCCAGCAGTGAACGGCAGGCCTACTATGGCTACACCTTC	CASSERQAYYGYTF
TRBV12-3/TRBV12-4	.	few	TRBJ1-2	TGTGCCAGCAGTTTGGCTATGTCTGCCGGCTACACCTTC	CASSLAMSAGYTF
TRBV4-3	.	.	TRBJ2-3	TGCGCCAGCAGCCTTCAGTCAGGACCCGCGGGGCTAGATACGCAGTATTTT	CASSLQSGPAGLDTQYF
TRBV20-1	TRBD1	.	TRBJ2-5	TGCAGTGCTAGAGACAAGGGGGCTGAGCAGTACTTC	CSARDKGAEQYF
TRBV28	.	.	TRBJ1-4	TGTGCCAGCACCGCGGGTGGATTTGGAGAAAAACTGTTTTTT	CASTAGGFGEKLFF
TRBV29-1	TRBD1	many	TRBJ1-2	TGCAGCGTTGGACAGGGAGTTAACGTTGGCTACACCTTC	CSVGQGVNVGYTF
TRBV6-2/TRBV6-3	TRBD1	.	TRBJ1-1	TGTGCCAGCAGTTACGGCAGGGGGCAAACTGAAGCTTTCTTT	CASSYGRGQTEAFF
TRBV12-5	TRBD1	.	TRBJ1-1	TGTGCTAGTGGTTTGCCCCAGACAGGGGGAAGGACTGAAGCTTTCTTT	CASGLPQTGGRTEAFF
TRBV12-3/TRBV12-4	.	.	TRBJ2-3	TGTGCCAGCAGTTTAGGTGGGGCGAAGACAGATACGCAGTATTTT	CASSLGGAKTDTQYF
TRBV20-1	.	few	TRBJ2-3	TGCAGTGCTAGAGATGGAGCGACGGCAACAGATACGCAGTATTTT	CSARDGATATDTQYF
TRBV5-1	.	.	TRBJ2-5	TGCGCCAGCAGCTCAAATGCAATGACCGGGCCGAAGGAGACCCAGTACTTC	CASSSNAMTGPKETQYF
TRBV5-1	.	few	TRBJ2-3	TGCGCCAGCAGCCCGGACACCCCGAGTTTGGATACGCAGTATTTT	CASSPDTPSLDTQYF
TRBV12-5	TRBD1	.	TRBJ1-2	TGTGCTAGTGGAAAAGGGACAGATATAAACTATGGCTACACCTTC	CASGKGTDINYGYTF
TRBV11-2	TRBD1	.	TRBJ1-2	TGTGCCAGCAGCTTAATTACAGGGGGAATCTATGGCTACACCTTC	CASSLITGGIYGYTF
TRBV12-3/TRBV12-4	.	.	TRBJ2-7	TGTGCCAGCAGTTTAGGGGCAGTTGGGTACTTC	CASSLGAVGYF
TRBV12-3/TRBV12-4	.	many	TRBJ2-1	TGTGCCAGCAGTCCGGAGGTGGGTGAGCAGTTCTTC	CASSPEVGEQFF
TRBV5-1	.	.	TRBJ2-3	TGCGCCAGCAGCTCAGGGGGGCGTCACACAGATACGCAGTATTTT	CASSSGGRHTDTQYF
TRBV7-2	TRBD1	.	TRBJ2-6	TGTGCCAGCGGCGGGACAGGCGAATCTGGGGCCAACGTCCTGACTTTC	CASGGTGESGANVLTF
TRBV28	TRBD2	once	TRBJ2-3	TGTGCCAGCAGTTCCATAGCGGGTCCTCCTACAGATACGCAGTATTTT	CASSSIAGPPTDTQYF
TRBV20-1	TRBD1	.	TRBJ1-4	TGCAGTGTTCGTCTAGACAGGGAAAGTGAAAAACTGTTTTTT	CSVRLDRESEKLFF
TRBV6-1	.	few	TRBJ1-1	TGTGCCAGTGCTTTAATGAACACTGAAGCTTTCTTT	CASALMNTEAFF
TRBV6-2/TRBV6-3	TRBD2	.	TRBJ2-3	TGTGCCAGCAGTTCTTCAACCGGGACTAGCGGGGGGGCGAGAGATACGCAGTATTTT	CASSSSTGTSGGARDTQYF